This entry lists 29 T cell receptor beta chains sequenced from one sample in a study of immune characterization of retroperitoneal liposarcoma. MiXCR, applied by TCRdb to the PCR reads, yields one record per CDR3 protein. Of about 10,000 distinct CDR3 sequences listed, 37% are singletons. The sequencing input was tumor tissue. Every receptor here comes from a female donor with retroperitoneal liposarcoma.

This clonotype was seen only a few times. The chain joins TRBV12-3 or TRBV12-4 to TRBJ2-5; TRBD1 matches at 12 bases. CDR3 length: 16 residues. The junction had 5 bases not matched to a gene; V was cut back by 1 base and J by 5 bases. The chain's CDR3 is CASSLGDRGLGETQYF. CDR3 nucleotides: TGTGCCAGCAGTTTAGGGGACAGGGGGCTCGGTGAGACCCAGTACTTC.

The CDR3 nucleotides are TGTGCCAGCAGACCGGGACTAGGGAAAGAGACCCAGTACTTC. It encodes CASRPGLGKETQYF. The chain carries TRBV12-3 or TRBV12-4 and TRBJ2-5; 8 bases fit TRBD2. V was clipped by 6 bases and J by 3 bases; unmatched bases: 6. The CDR3 spans 14 residues.

In its sample, this clonotype was seen a few times. J is TRBJ2-1 and V is TRBV6-1, with TRBD2 identical over 14 bases. The DNA end favors TRBJ2-7, so the J call may be wrong. CDR1 and CDR2 from the germline V gene are MNHNS and SASEGT. The CDR3 runs 15 residues. CDR3 region: CASGIRLAGGREQYF. As DNA, the CDR3 is TGTGCCAGCGGAATCCGACTAGCGGGGGGGCGTGAGCAGTACTTC.

This clonotype came up a few times. V usage is TRBV28 and J usage is TRBJ2-6, with a possible D match to TRBD1 (6 bases). V shed 6 bases and J shed 4 bases, with 10 bases lying between them. Germline V CDR1 and CDR2: MDHEN, SYDVKM. The CDR3 spans 14 residues. CDR3 sequence reads: CASRGGWGANVLTF. CDR3 DNA: TGTGCCAGCAGAGGGGGTTGGGGGGCCAACGTCCTGACTTTC.

This clonotype is medium-sized within its sample. The chain carries TRBV6-1 and TRBJ2-5; D not resolved. Trimming left V 3 bases short and J 0 bases short, with 11 bases between. Germline CDR1 reads MNHNS; CDR2 reads SASEGT. This CDR3 comprises 15 residues. The DNA for the CDR3 is TGTGCCAGCAGTGACACCGAGGCGTACCAAGAGACCCAGTACTTC. Amino acid sequence: CASSDTEAYQETQYF.

Judged by abundance, this clonotype is large. The J gene is TRBJ2-1, the V gene TRBV6-1; the match to TRBD2 covers 8 bases. CDR3 size: 19 residues. The germline gives CDR1 MNHNS, CDR2 SASEGT. V lost 5 bases and J lost 4; bases outside the gene matches: 19. The CDR3 reads CASSRGGGTKSTLYNEQFF. CDR3 DNA sequence: TGTGCCAGCAGTCGCGGCGGGGGGACGAAATCGACCTTATACAATGAGCAGTTCTTC.

This chain uses TRBV10-1 with TRBJ2-1; TRBD1 agrees at 10 bases. The CDR3 runs 16 residues. Trimming cost V 0 bases and J 6 bases; bases outside gene matches: 5. Germline CDR1 WNHNN, CDR2 SYGVQD (reference sequence). The CDR3 DNA is TGCGCCAGCAGTGAGTCCAGGGGACAGGGGAGCAATGAGCAGTTCTTC. As protein: CASSESRGQGSNEQFF.

The chain links TRBV27 to TRBJ1-4; D unclear. V lost 6 bases, J lost 4 bases, and 15 bases lay in between. The CDR3 is 15 residues long. The germline V gene has CDR1 MNHEY and CDR2 SMNVEV (reference sequence). The CDR3 DNA reads as TGTGCCAGCAGACCGACCATAAATAATAATGAAAAACTGTTTTTT. Amino acid sequence: CASRPTINNNEKLFF.

The chain combines TRBV6-1 with TRBJ2-5; perhaps TRBD1 as D (5 bases). The J call may be in error: the DNA end matches TRBJ2-7 better. This CDR3 has 13 amino acids. Germline V gives CDR1 MNHNS, CDR2 SASEGT. The CDR3 coding sequence is TGTGCCAGCACCTTTGACAGACATTCCGAGCAGTACTTC. Translated, it gives CASTFDRHSEQYF.

Points on this clonotype: At one end, the junction sequence differs from germline, possibly due to a read error. V and J are TRBV5-3 and TRBJ2-5; D is possibly TRBD1 or TRBD2 (5 bases each). TRBV5-3 is treated as an ORF (open reading frame) with a function not yet certain. The CDR3 has 14 amino acids. CDR3 in DNA: TGTGCCAGCAGCTGGGACCTCGGTCAAGAGACCCAGTACTTC. Translation: CASSWDLGQETQYF.

The rearrangement joins TRBV7-8 to TRBJ1-2; D is possibly TRBD1 (5 bases). Trimming removed 4 bases at V and 8 bases at J, with 17 bases between. The length of the CDR3 is 14 residues. Germline V gene lookup returns CDR1 SGHVS and CDR2 FQNEAQ. The CDR3 DNA follows: TGTGCCAGCAGCTGGGGGACTCAGCGAAGGGGCTACACCTTC. Translating gives CASSWGTQRRGYTF. Full variable domain (missing parts from reference TRBV7-8 and TRBJ1-2): GAGVSQSPRYKVAKRGQDVALRCDPISGHVSLFWYQQALGQGPEFLTYFQNEAQLDKSGLPSDRFFAERPEGSVSTLKIQRTQQEDSAVYLCASSWGTQRRGYTFGSGTRLTVV.

This clonotype was seen once. Given a much more abundant clone one base away, this may be a read error. Because it lacks the conserved phenylalanine or tryptophan at the end, this CDR3 is likely a read error. The chain links TRBV12-3 or TRBV12-4 to TRBJ2-1; perhaps TRBD2 as D (5 bases). V lost 7 bases to trimming and J lost 13 bases, with 20 bases between them. There are 13 residues in the CDR3. The CDR3 coding sequence is TGTGCCAGCACCCTGAGCGGATTGGAGACCCAGTTCATC. This sequence encodes CASTLSGLETQFI.

This clonotype was counted only a few times. This chain connects TRBV11-2 to TRBJ2-1; maybe TRBD2 (6 bases). The germline gives CDR1 SGHAT, CDR2 FQNNGV. V lost 5 bases to trimming and J lost 10 bases, with 30 bases between them. This CDR3 comprises 18 residues. The DNA for the CDR3 is TGTGCCAGCAGCAAAATGAGAGCCGGGACTTCGAGCTCCTACGAGCAGTTCTTC. Amino acids: CASSKMRAGTSSSYEQFF.

The V and J genes are TRBV27 and TRBJ2-5; D may be TRBD1 (6 bases). The end of the DNA is better explained by TRBJ2-7, so the J call may be wrong. Germline CDR1 reads MNHEY; CDR2 reads SMNVEV (reference sequence). The CDR3 contains 13 residues. The CDR3 DNA reads as TGTGCCAGCAGGAGGGGGACACCTTACGAGCAGTACTTC. It specifies CASRRGTPYEQYF.

This clonotype was counted between two and nine times. The chain recombines TRBV6-1 with TRBJ1-6; D perhaps matches TRBD1 (5 bases). Trimming removed 0 bases from V and 5 bases from J, with 8 bases in between. The CDR3 extends over 15 amino acids. From germline, CDR1 is MNHNS and CDR2 SASEGT. The CDR3 region is CASSEAKGHNSPLHF. The DNA for the CDR3 is TGTGCCAGCAGTGAAGCCAAGGGACATAATTCACCCCTCCACTTT.

In DNA, the CDR3 is TGTGCCAGCAGCTTAAACGGGGCAGATACGCAGTATTTT. It specifies CASSLNGADTQYF. V gene TRBV7-4 combines with J gene TRBJ2-3; D perhaps matches TRBD2 (5 bases). The CDR3 consists of 13 residues. V was pared by 2 bases and J by 4 bases, with 7 bases between. Germline V gives CDR1 SGHVT, CDR2 SQSDAQ.

This clonotype was counted between two and nine times. The J gene is TRBJ2-1, the V gene TRBV27, with 10 bases matching TRBD1. The junction had 7 bases not matched to a gene; V was cut back by 4 bases and J by 4 bases. This CDR3 has 16 residues. From germline, CDR1 is MNHEY and CDR2 SMNVEV (reference sequence). CDR3 DNA: TGTGCCAGCAGTTCATACCGGGACAGGGGATACAATGAGCAGTTCTTC. It translates to CASSSYRDRGYNEQFF.

This clonotype is medium-sized in the sample. The chain recombines TRBV6-1 with TRBJ2-1, with TRBD1 as a possible D gene (5 bases). Trimming removed 5 bases from V and 8 bases from J, with 13 bases in between. Per the germline V gene, CDR1 is MNHNS and CDR2 is SASEGT. This CDR3 is 13 amino acids long. The CDR3 DNA follows: TGTGCCAGCAGTCAGGGAATCGGATATGAGCAGTTCTTC. Protein product: CASSQGIGYEQFF.

This chain joins TRBV6-6 and TRBJ2-1; weak D call: TRBD1 (7 bases). The DNA matches TRBJ2-7 better at its end, which makes the J call doubtful. Germline loops: CDR1 MNHNY, CDR2 SVGAGI (reference sequence). This CDR3 contains 16 residues. CDR3 in amino acids: CASSYLWRAGGYEQYF. Written as DNA, the CDR3 is TGTGCCAGCAGTTACCTATGGCGGGCAGGGGGGTACGAGCAGTACTTC.

The chain combines TRBV6-1 with TRBJ2-5, with D possibly being TRBD1 (5 bases). The DNA end favors TRBJ2-7, so the J call may be wrong. Germline values: CDR1 MNHNS, CDR2 SASEGT. CDR3 length equals 15 residues. Here the CDR3 reads CASSVPDTNPYEQYF. The CDR3 DNA reads TGTGCCAGCAGTGTCCCGGACACCAATCCCTACGAGCAGTACTTC.

V is TRBV7-8 and J is TRBJ2-1; 7 bases fit TRBD2. The DNA end is a closer match to TRBJ2-7, so the J assignment may be wrong. CDR1 and CDR2 (germline): SGHVS, FQNEAQ. The CDR3 has 16 amino acids. CDR3 DNA sequence: TGTGCCAGCAGCTCGCTCAGCGGGGCTAGCTCCTACGAGCAGTACTTC. Translating gives CASSSLSGASSYEQYF.

This clonotype is medium-sized (0.01 to 0.1%) within its sample. V is TRBV6-6 and J is TRBJ2-1; D possibly corresponds to TRBD2 (5 bases). Deletions cut 0 bases from V and 12 bases from J, with 12 bases between. The CDR3 is made up of 13 amino acids. Germline V gene lookup returns CDR1 MNHNY and CDR2 SVGAGI (reference sequence). CDR3 sequence reads: CASSYSLAGRQFF. CDR3 sequence (DNA): TGTGCCAGCAGTTACTCCCTAGCAGGAAGGCAGTTCTTC.

Remarks on this clonotype: Just one base apart from a much larger clone, this may be a read error. Because the CDR3 is missing its conserved closing phenylalanine or tryptophan, this is likely a read error. The rearrangement links TRBV11-2 to TRBJ2-5; 8 bases map to TRBD1. Trimming removed 5 bases from V and 11 bases from J; junction bases left unmatched: 19. This CDR3 is built from 16 residues. The germline gives CDR1 SGHAT, CDR2 FQNNGV. The CDR3: CASSPSGTGRGNEQYC. The CDR3 coding sequence is TGTGCCAGCAGCCCGTCCGGGACAGGAAGGGGGAATGAGCAGTACTGC.

The chain uses TRBV4-3 and TRBJ2-3, with a tentative D call TRBD1 (6 bases). The V gene lost 1 base and the J gene lost 4 bases, with 9 bases spanning the gap. The CDR3 loop spans 14 amino acids. Germline V lookup: CDR1 LGHNA, CDR2 YSLEER. CDR3 in amino acids: CASSQGQDSDTQYF. DNA of the CDR3: TGCGCCAGCAGCCAAGGACAGGACTCAGATACGCAGTATTTT.

V is TRBV12-3 or TRBV12-4 and J is TRBJ2-2; TRBD2 aligns across 9 bases. This CDR3 spans 15 amino acids. The ends lost 6 bases at V and 5 bases at J; junction bases unmatched: 7. This chain's CDR3 is CASSFSGRGTGELFF. In nucleotides, the CDR3 is TGTGCCAGCAGCTTTAGCGGGAGAGGGACCGGGGAGCTGTTTTTT.

This chain links TRBV11-3 with TRBJ2-3; tentative D call: TRBD1 (5 bases). V shed 5 bases and J shed 0 bases, with 15 bases lying between them. Germline lookup yields CDR1 SGHNT and CDR2 YENEEA. The CDR3 covers 16 residues. CDR3 nucleotides: TGTGCCAGCAGCCCTAGGACACGACTCAGCACAGATACGCAGTATTTT. Translated, it gives CASSPRTRLSTDTQYF.

Within the sample, this clonotype is medium-sized. The chain employs TRBV7-2 and TRBJ2-1; D may be TRBD2 (5 bases). The DNA matches TRBJ2-7 better at its end, which makes the J call doubtful. Germline V gives CDR1 SGHTA, CDR2 FQGNSA. The CDR3 loop spans 12 amino acids. DNA of the CDR3: TGTGCCAGCAGCCCTACTAGTTACGAGCAGTACTTC. It translates to CASSPTSYEQYF.

The CDR3 region has the DNA TGCGCCAGCAAAGGGGCGGGCTTAGAGACCCAGTACTTC. This translates into CASKGAGLETQYF. The rearrangement uses TRBV10-2 and TRBJ2-5; tentatively, D is TRBD1 or TRBD2 (5 bases each). Germline loops: CDR1 WSHSY, CDR2 SAAADI. Trimming shortened V by 7 bases and J by 4 bases, and 13 bases separated the two germline ends. The CDR3 length is 13 residues.

At least ten counts were recorded for this clonotype. The chain combines TRBV7-8 with TRBJ1-1; tentative D call: TRBD1 (6 bases). Trimming pared 6 bases from V and 10 bases from J, leaving 15 bases between. This CDR3 spans 12 amino acids. CDR1 and CDR2 from the germline V gene are SGHVS and FQNEAQ. CDR3 DNA: TGTGCCAGCAGTTTCCCCGGGGGGGCAGCTTTCTTT. Amino acids: CASSFPGGAAFF.